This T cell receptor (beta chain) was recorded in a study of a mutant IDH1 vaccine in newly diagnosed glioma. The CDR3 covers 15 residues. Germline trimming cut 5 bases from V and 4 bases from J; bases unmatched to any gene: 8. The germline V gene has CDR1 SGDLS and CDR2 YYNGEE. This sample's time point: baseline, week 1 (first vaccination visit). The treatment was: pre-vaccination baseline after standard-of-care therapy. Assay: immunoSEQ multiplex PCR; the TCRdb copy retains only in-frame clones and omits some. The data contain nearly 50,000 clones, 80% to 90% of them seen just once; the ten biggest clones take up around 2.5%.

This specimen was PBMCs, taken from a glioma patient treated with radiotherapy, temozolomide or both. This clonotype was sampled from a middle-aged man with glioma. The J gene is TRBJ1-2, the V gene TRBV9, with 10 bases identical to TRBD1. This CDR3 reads CASSWGTGDLYGYTF. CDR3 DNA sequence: TGTGCCAGCAGTTGGGGGACAGGGGACCTCTATGGCTACACCTTC. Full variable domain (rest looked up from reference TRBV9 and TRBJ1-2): DSGVTQTPKHLITATGQRVTLRCSPRSGDLSVYWYQQSLDQGLQFLIQYYNGEERAKGNILERFSAQQFPDLHSELNLSSLELGDSALYFCASSWGTGDLYGYTFGSGTRLTVV.